Shown below are 7 T cell receptor beta chains from a single sample sequenced in a study of CD8+ T cells in alopecia areata. Sequencing templates came from extracted RNA that was reverse transcribed into cDNA. Profiled with immunoSEQ multiplex PCR; TCRdb holds only in-frame clones, not every one. The sample carries 150,000 or so clones, more than 75% recorded once. This specimen consisted of CD8+ T cells sorted from blood, obtained at week 0. The receptors were sampled from a human donor with alopecia areata.

The chain combines TRBV5-6 with TRBJ1-1, with D unresolved. The CDR3 sequence is 16 residues long. V gave up 4 bases and J gave up 5 bases, with 21 bases separating them. Germline CDR1 SGHDT, CDR2 YYEEEE. CDR3 residues: CASSPELVAGRTEAFF. In DNA form, the CDR3 reads TGTGCCAGCAGCCCCGAGCTCGTCGCGGGGAGGACTGAAGCTTTCTTT.

The chain is built from TRBV27 and TRBJ2-5; no clear D gene. The CDR3 contains 13 residues. Germline CDR1 and CDR2: MNHEY and SMNVEV (reference sequence). With 2 bases removed from V and 1 base from J, the gap between germline ends came to 5 bases. CDR3 DNA sequence: TGTGCCAGCAGTTTAGACGCCCAAGAGACCCAGTACTTC. Its protein product is CASSLDAQETQYF.

Here the CDR3 reads CASSLAGLAGEETQYF. The CDR3 DNA reads TGTGCCAGCAGCTTAGCGGGACTAGCGGGAGAAGAGACCCAGTACTTC. The rearrangement joins TRBV7-9 to TRBJ2-5, with 14 bases that match TRBD2. Unmatched junction bases numbered 0, after V lost 0 bases and J lost 3 bases. Germline CDR1 reads SEHNR; CDR2 reads FQNEAQ (reference sequence). The CDR3 length is 16 residues.

A single count supports this clone. This chain links TRBV5-5 with TRBJ1-1; 10 positions match TRBD1. The CDR3 has 14 amino acids. CDR1 and CDR2 from the germline V gene are SGHKS and YYEKEE (reference sequence). The J segment lost 4 bases and the V segment lost 4 bases, leaving 4 bases of the junction unmatched. The CDR3 DNA sequence: TGTGCCAGCAGCAGAGGGACAGGGGCCACTGAAGCTTTCTTT. Its translation is CASSRGTGATEAFF.

The chain recombines TRBV7-9 with TRBJ2-1; D is ambiguous. The CDR3 is 12 residues long. Per the germline V gene, CDR1 is SEHNR and CDR2 is FQNEAQ (reference sequence). V shed 5 bases and J shed 7 bases, with 9 bases lying between them. The CDR3 sequence is CASSPPGNEQFF. The DNA of the CDR3 is TGTGCCAGCAGCCCCCCCGGTAATGAGCAGTTCTTC.

A few counts support this clone. In the same sample, other DNA sequences code for this CDR3. The chain carries TRBV7-9 and TRBJ2-7; 7 nucleotides align to TRBD1. Germline V gene sequence: CDR1 SEHNR, CDR2 FQNEAQ (reference sequence). This CDR3 region has 17 residues. J lost 2 bases, V lost 2 bases, and 12 bases had no gene match. CDR3 DNA: TGTGCCAGCAGCTTACCCCCCTTTAGGGACAGCCCCTACGAGCAGTACTTC. As protein: CASSLPPFRDSPYEQYF.

V and J are TRBV6-5 and TRBJ1-1, with unresolved D. V lost 0 bases, J lost 2 bases, and 10 bases lay in between. Germline CDR1 reads MNHEY; CDR2 reads SVGAGI. The CDR3 extends over 15 amino acids. CDR3 protein: CASSYSSGRNTEAFF. The CDR3 bases are TGTGCCAGCAGTTACTCGTCTGGGAGAAACACTGAAGCTTTCTTT.